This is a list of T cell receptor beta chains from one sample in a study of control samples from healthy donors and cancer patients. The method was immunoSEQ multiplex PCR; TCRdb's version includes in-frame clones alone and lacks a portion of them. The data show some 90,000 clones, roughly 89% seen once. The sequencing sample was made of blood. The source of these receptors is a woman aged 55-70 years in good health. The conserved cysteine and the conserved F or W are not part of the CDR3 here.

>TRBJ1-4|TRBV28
ASSYLGGRKKLF
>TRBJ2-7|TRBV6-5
ASRYHREIYEQY
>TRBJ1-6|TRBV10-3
AISDMSGQGNSPLH
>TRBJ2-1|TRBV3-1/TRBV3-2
ASSLQGRNYNEQF
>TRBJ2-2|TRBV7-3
ASSLKGSFAGELF
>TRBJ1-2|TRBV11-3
ASSARQVLNADGYT
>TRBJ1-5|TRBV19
ASSITGSNQPQH
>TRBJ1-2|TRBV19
ASSIGGQAAVSYGYT
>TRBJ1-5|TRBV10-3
AISAGQGDQPQH
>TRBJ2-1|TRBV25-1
ASSYRDRGYNEQF
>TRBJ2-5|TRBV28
ASSSPGERKETQY
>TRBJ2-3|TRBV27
ASRFLAGGGTQY
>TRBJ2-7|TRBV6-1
ASSERLNRQGYEQY
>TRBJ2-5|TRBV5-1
ASSWRTGQETQY
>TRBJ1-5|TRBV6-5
ASRGKSQPQH
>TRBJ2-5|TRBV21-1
ASSKGSRVETQY
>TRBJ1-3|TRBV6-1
ASSEGWAGNTIY
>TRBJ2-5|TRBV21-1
ASSKKSGTSGGAGPQY
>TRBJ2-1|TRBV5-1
ASGQGSGGREQF
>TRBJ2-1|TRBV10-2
ASTGTSGSWEQF
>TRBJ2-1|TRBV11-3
ASSLVSAPYNEQF
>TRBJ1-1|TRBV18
ASSPLPRNTEAF
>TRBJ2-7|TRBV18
ASSQGQGMHEQY
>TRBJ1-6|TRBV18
ASSQGGDSPLH
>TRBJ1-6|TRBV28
ASSLWGTGNSPLH
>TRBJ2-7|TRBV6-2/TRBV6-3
ASSYQAGTPTYEQY
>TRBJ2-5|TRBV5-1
ASSLIDGQETQY
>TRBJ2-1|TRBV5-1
ASSLEVNYPYNEQF
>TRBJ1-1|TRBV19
ASQQGGYPTEAF
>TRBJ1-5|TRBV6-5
ASSSGAVRPQH
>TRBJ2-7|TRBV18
ASSPPLAGVANEQY
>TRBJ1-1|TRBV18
ASSLGTDQLGAF
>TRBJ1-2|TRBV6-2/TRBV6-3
ASSYSTPTGEGYT
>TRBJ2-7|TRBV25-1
ASSELGQGRYEQY
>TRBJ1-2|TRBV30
AWSQARYGYT
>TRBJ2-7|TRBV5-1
ASSLSSVGGLASEQY
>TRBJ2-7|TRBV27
ASSLGTGFGEQY
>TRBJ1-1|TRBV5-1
ASSNGQWNTEAF
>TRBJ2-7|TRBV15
ATSRESPATQY
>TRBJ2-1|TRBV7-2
ASSFSRGNEQF
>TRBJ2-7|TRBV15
ATSRIRQAGEQY
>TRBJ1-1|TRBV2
ASHQDRGEAF
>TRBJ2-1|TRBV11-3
ASSPQMAVGNEQF
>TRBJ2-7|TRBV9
ASSVGTGSSYEQY
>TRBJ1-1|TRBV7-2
ASSYGRNTEAF
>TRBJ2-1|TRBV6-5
ASSIGTSGHNEQF
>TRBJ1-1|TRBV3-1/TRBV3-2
ASSPTSDRTEAF
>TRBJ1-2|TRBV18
ASSPGTESYGYT
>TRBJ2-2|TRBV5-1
ASSRDRGPTGELF
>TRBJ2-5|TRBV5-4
ASSPSPSGGGQETQY
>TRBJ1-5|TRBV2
ASSEQGREQPQH
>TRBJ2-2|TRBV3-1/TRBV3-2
ASSQDGGNTGELF
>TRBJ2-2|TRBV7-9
ASSLMKSGELF
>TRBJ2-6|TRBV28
ASSGRQGAPGANVLT